This section outlines one TCR beta chain sequence together with its context. Its target is unknown. These data belong to a study of cytomegalovirus exposure and HLA in healthy donors. Looking at the study overall: Among the roughly 380 donors who were genotyped, about 80% fell in the genetic ancestry cluster that is associated with self-reported Caucasian donors.

Study conclusions and caveats: Based on reports, TCR beta sequences accurately predicted HLA-A and HLA-B alleles for most subjects. Several of the most significant clusters were apparently associated with common viral pathogens in a later analysis.

With 60 Vbeta and 13 Jbeta primers, the PCR was carried out. Only in-frame clones appear in the TCRdb table, and some are missing; sequencing was by immunoSEQ multiplex PCR. The sample yields approximately 52,000 clones, about 77% seen once. Germline CDR1 reads LGHNT; CDR2 reads FRNRAP. Trimming removed 5 bases at V and 3 bases at J, with 11 bases between. The CDR3 extends over 14 amino acids. The genes are TRBV12-5 and TRBJ1-5, with D tentatively TRBD1 (5 bases). This TCR derives from a female donor in good health and CMV-seronegative. Sequenced: PBMCs. The CDR3: CASGPDRLNQPQHF. The CDR3 DNA sequence: TGTGCTAGTGGTCCTGACAGACTCAATCAGCCCCAGCATTTT.